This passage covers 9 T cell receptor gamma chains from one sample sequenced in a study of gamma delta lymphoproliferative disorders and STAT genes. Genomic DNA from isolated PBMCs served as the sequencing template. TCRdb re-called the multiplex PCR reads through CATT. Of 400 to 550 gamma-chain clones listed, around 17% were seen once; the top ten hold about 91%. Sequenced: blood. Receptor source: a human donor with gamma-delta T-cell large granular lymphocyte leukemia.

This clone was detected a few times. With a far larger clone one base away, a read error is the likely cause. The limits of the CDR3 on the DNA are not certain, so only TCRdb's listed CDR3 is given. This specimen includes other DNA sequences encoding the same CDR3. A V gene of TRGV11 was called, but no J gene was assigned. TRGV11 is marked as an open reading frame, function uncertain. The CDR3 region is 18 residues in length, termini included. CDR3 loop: CTTVPAGLTRRKWYKKLF.

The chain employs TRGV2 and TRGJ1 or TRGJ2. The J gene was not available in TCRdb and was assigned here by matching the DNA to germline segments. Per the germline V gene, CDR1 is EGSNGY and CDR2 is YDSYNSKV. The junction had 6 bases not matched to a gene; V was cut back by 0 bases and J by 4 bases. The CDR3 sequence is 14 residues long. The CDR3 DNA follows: TGTGCCACCTGGGACGGGCTACGATATTATAAGAAACTCTTT. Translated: CATWDGLRYYKKLF.

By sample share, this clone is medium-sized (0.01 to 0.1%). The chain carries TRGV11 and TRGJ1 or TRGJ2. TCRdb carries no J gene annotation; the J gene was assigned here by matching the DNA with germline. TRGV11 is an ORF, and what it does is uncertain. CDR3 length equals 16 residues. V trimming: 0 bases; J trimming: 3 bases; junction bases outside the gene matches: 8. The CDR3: CACWIRHSFFYYKKLF. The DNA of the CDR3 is TGTGCCTGCTGGATTAGGCACTCCTTTTTTTATTATAAGAAACTCTTT.

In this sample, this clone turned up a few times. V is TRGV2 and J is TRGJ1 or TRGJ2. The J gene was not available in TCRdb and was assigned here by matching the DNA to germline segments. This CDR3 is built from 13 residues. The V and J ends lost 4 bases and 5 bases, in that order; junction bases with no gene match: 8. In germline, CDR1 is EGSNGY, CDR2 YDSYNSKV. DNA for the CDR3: TGTGCCACCTGGGATATTCAGGATTATAAGAAACTCTTT. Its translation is CATWDIQDYKKLF.

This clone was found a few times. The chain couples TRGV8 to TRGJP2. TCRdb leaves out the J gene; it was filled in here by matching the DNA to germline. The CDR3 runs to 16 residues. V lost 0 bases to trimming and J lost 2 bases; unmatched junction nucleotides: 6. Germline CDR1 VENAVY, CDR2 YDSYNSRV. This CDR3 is CATWDRPGSSDWIKTF. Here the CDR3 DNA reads TGTGCCACCTGGGATAGGCCTGGCAGTAGTGATTGGATCAAGACGTTT.

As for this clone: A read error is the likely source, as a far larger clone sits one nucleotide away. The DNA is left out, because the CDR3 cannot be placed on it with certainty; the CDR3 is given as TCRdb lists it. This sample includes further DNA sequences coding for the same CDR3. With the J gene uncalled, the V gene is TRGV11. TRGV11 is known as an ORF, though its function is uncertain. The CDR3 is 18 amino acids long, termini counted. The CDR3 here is CTTVPAGLTRRKWYKKLF.

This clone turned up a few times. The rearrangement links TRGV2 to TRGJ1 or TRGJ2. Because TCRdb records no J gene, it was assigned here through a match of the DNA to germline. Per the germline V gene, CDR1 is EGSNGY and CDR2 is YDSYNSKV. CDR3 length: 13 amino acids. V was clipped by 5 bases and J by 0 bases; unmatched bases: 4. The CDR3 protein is CATWGLNYYKKLF. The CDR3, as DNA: TGTGCCACCTGGGGATTGAATTATTATAAGAAACTCTTT.

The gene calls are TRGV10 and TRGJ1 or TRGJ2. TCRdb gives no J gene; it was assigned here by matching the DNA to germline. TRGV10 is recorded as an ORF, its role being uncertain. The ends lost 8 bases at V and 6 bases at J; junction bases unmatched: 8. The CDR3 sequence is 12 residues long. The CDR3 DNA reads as TGTGCTGCGTGGGCCTTTACTTATAAGAAACTCTTT. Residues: CAAWAFTYKKLF.

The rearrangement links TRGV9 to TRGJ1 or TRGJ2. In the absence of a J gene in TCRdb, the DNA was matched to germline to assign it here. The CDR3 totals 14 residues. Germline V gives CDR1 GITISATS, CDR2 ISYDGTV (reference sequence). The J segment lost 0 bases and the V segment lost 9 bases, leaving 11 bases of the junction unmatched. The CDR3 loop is CALLSTLNYYKKLF. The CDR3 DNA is TGTGCCTTGCTATCCACCCTGAATTATTATAAGAAACTCTTT.